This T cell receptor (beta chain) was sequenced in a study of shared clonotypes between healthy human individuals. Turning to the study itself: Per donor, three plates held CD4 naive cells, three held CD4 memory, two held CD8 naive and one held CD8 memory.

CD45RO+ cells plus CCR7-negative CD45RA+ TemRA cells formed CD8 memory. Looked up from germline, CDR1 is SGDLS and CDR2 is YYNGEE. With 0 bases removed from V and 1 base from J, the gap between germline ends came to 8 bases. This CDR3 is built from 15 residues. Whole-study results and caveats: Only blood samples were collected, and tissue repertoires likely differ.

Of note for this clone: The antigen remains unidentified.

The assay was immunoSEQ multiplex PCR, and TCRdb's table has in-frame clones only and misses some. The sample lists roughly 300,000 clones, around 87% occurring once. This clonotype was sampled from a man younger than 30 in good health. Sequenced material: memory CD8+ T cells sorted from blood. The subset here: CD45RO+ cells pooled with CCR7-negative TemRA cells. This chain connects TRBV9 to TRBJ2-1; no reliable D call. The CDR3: CASSVVSASYNEQFF. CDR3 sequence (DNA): TGTGCCAGCAGCGTAGTCTCTGCATCCTACAATGAGCAGTTCTTC.